This T cell receptor beta chain emerged from a study of Tregs in tolerant kidney transplant recipients. This clone was seen once. Using immunoSEQ multiplex PCR, the repertoire was profiled, and TCRdb retains in-frame clones only, with some absent. The sample holds roughly 80,000 clones, 75% to 95% seen once. Between the trimmed V and J ends, which lost 3 bases and 3 bases, there was a span of 9 bases. The CDR3 runs 14 residues. Germline values: CDR1 MNHNY, CDR2 SVGAGI (reference sequence). This clonotype originated in a human donor who received a combined kidney and bone marrow transplant. The V call is TRBV6-6, the J call TRBJ1-5, with a tentative D call TRBD1 (5 bases). The sample in question was Tregs from blood, obtained before the transplant. CDR3 sequence: CASSYQGSNQPQHF. Written as DNA, the CDR3 is TGTGCCAGCAGTTATCAGGGTTCCAATCAGCCCCAGCATTTT.